The sequence of this T cell receptor beta chain was determined in a study of blood T cells in healthy people across ages. Study-level background: In model experiments, template switching was able to capture about one barcoded beta molecule for every two T cells that were present. Study-wide results and limits: Calculation of diversity from one million T cells yielded estimates considered to be underestimates. The recorded TCR beta diversity per million T cells decreased in a roughly linear manner with age. More naive CD4+ cells and higher diversity were found in long-lived than in aged donors.

A J-beta primer mix and a sample-barcoded 5' primer were used in a second PCR of about 7 to 11 cycles. MiXCR was run by TCRdb on the 5' RACE reads, yielding one entry per CDR3 protein. The table records 1.5 million to 1.8 million distinct CDR3 sequences, about 45% of them present only once. Regarding this clonotype: Its antigen is not known.

Germline V gene sequence: CDR1 MNHEY, CDR2 SVGAGI. Trimming shortened V by 2 bases and J by 8 bases, and 10 bases separated the two germline ends. This CDR3 is built from 12 residues. The receptor was derived from a woman under 30 in good health. Sequenced input: blood. This chain connects TRBV6-5 to TRBJ2-7, with no clear D. CDR3 loop: CASSYNGGKQYF. The CDR3 region has the DNA TGTGCCAGCAGTTACAATGGCGGTAAGCAGTACTTC.